This TCR beta chain appears in the sequencing data of a study of blood T cell repertoires in COVID-19. Study overall: Collection of acute and convalescent COVID-19 samples took place in the United States, Italy and Spain. Sources were T cells, B-cell-depleted T cells, or PBMCs; the material itself was cDNA or gDNA.

The CDR3 covers 12 residues. Trimming took off 5 bases at V and 3 bases at J, with 5 bases between the two ends. In germline, CDR1 is SGHAT, CDR2 FQNNGV. Authors' processing steps: Amplifying reference gene primers gave estimates of nucleated cell counts. Sequencing was performed with immunoSEQ multiplex PCR; in TCRdb, only in-frame clones are kept and a portion is missing. V and J calls and clone size are copied from that table; D and trimming were computed from the DNA. The sample yields around 220,000 clones, roughly 90% seen once. The receptor's source is a woman aged 50 to 65 with acute or convalescent COVID-19. The V and J genes are TRBV11-2 and TRBJ2-1; no clear D gene. What was sequenced was peripheral blood. The CDR3 nucleotides read TGTGCCAGCAGCGTCCACTACAATGAGCAGTTCTTC. Protein: CASSVHYNEQFF.